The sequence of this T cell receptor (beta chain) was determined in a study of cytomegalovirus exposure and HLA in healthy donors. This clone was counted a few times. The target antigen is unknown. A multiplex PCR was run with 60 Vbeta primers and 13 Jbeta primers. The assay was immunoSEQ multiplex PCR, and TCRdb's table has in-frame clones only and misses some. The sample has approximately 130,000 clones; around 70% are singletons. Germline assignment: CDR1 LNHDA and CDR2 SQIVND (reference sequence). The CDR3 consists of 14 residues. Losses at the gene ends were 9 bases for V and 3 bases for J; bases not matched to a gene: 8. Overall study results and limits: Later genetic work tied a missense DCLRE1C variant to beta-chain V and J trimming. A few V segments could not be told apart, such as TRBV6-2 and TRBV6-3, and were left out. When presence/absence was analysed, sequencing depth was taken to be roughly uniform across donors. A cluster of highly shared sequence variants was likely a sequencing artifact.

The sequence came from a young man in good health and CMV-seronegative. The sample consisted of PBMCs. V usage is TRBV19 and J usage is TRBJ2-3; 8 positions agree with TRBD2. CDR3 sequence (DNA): TGTGCCAGCGGGGGGGATTCCTGGACAGATACGCAGTATTTT. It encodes CASGGDSWTDTQYF.